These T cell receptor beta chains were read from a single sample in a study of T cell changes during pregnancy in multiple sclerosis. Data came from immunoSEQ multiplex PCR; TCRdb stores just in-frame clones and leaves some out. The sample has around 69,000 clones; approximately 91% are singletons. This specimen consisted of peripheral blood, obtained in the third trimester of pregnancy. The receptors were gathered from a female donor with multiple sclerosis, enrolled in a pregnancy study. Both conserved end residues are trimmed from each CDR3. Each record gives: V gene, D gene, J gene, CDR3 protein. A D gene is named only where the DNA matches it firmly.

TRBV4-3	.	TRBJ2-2	ASSQKRGGLNTGELF
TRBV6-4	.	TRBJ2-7	ARLGRGYYEQY
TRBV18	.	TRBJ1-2	ASSTGGPQGYT
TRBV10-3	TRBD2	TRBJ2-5	AVQRGAGETQY
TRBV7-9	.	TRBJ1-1	ASSLMMQGGTEAF
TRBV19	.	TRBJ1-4	ASRRLFNEKLF
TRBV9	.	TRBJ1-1	ASSLPDTMNTEAF
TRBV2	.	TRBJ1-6	ASSVEGEDSPLH
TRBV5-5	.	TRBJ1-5	ASSLNPGNNQPQH
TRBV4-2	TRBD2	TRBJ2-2	ASSPGLAGGLVTGELF
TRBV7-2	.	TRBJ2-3	ASSEPGGGGILTDTQY
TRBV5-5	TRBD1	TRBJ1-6	ASSPDRGHVGSPLH
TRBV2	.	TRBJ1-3	ASSYSSTSGNTIY
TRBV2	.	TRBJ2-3	ASNRGGGTASTDTQY
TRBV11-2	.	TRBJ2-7	ASSPPARGPYEQY
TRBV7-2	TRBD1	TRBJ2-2	ASSLPGRGSGGELF
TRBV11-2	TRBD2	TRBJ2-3	ASSLDVLAGGNTQY
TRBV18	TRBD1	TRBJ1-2	ASSRQGRNYGYT
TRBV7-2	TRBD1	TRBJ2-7	ASSKDRGTSYEQY
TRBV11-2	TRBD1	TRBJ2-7	ASSVLKRDRGLYEQY
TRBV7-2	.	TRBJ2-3	ASSLVGWGETDTQY
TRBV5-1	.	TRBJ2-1	ASSWGPDEQF
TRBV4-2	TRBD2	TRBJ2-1	ASSQIRTSGGGYNEQF
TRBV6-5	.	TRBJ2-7	ASSYAGTHEQY
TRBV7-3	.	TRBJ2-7	ASSLIVELAGEQY
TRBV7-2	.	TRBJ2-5	ASSLEVSQTQY
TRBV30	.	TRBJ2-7	AWSLRENEQY
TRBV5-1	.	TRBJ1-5	ASSLEDTLSNQPQH
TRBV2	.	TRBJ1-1	ASRGNTEAF